These 7 T cell receptor beta chains came from one sample sequenced in a study of shared clonotypes between healthy human individuals. Sequencing was performed with immunoSEQ multiplex PCR; in TCRdb, only in-frame clones are kept and a portion is missing. The sample has about 99,000 clones, around 43% seen once; the top ten hold more than 12%. The sequenced material came from PBMCs. The origin of the receptors is a woman between 40 and 50 years old in good health. Some clones in this sample may be carry-over from other donors' samples.

J is TRBJ2-3 and V is TRBV28; D is uncertain. V was shortened by 1 base and J by 13 bases, with 9 bases between the two germline ends. From germline, CDR1 is MDHEN and CDR2 SYDVKM. This CDR3 is 11 amino acids long. The CDR3 loop is CASSLSRVEYF. CDR3 bases: TGTGCCAGCAGTTTATCTCGAGTGGAGTATTTT.

The chain has TRBV6-1 and TRBJ2-1, with TRBD2 as a possible D gene (5 bases). Germline CDR1 MNHNS, CDR2 SASEGT. This CDR3 has 17 amino acids. Trimming removed 3 bases from V and 4 bases from J, with 19 bases in between. DNA for the CDR3: TGTGCCAGCAGTGAGCCCGGATGGGGAGAGCGATACAATGAGCAGTTCTTC. This translates into CASSEPGWGERYNEQFF.

Remarks on this clone: Given a far larger clone just one base away, this is likely a sequencing read error. This sequence joins TRBV5-1 and TRBJ2-4, with D perhaps given as TRBD1 or TRBD2 (6 bases each). The ends were cut back, 4 bases at V and 12 bases at J, with 23 bases in the middle. CDR3 length: 15 amino acids. Germline CDR1 SGHRS, CDR2 YFSETQ. Here the CDR3 DNA reads TGCGCCAGCAGCCAAGATGGGGCGCGCGGGGACACTCAGTACTTC. It translates to CASSQDGARGDTQYF. Combining the CDR3 with reference TRBV5-1 and TRBJ2-4 gives the whole variable domain KAGVTQTPRYLIKTRGQQVTLSCSPISGHRSVSWYQQTPGQGLQFLFEYFSETQRNKGNFPGRFSGRQFSNSRSEMNVSTLELGDSALYLCASSQDGARGDTQYFGAGTRLSVL.

This chain connects TRBV6-1 to TRBJ2-7; TRBD2 matches 8 bases. The V segment lost 11 bases and the J segment 6 bases; nucleotides outside the gene matches: 9. CDR1 and CDR2 (germline): MNHNS, SASEGT. The CDR3 runs to 12 residues. This CDR3 reads CAASGRGLEQYF. The CDR3 bases are TGTGCCGCCAGCGGGAGAGGCCTCGAGCAGTACTTC.

This clone was seen at least ten times. V gene TRBV14 combines with J gene TRBJ1-5, with unresolved D. Per the germline V gene, CDR1 is SGHDN and CDR2 is FVKESK. The CDR3 has 15 residues. Deletions cut 4 bases from V and 0 bases from J, with 10 bases between. The CDR3 region has the DNA TGTGCCAGCAGCCTTGACATGGATAGCAATCAGCCCCAGCATTTT. Translated, it gives CASSLDMDSNQPQHF.

Worth noting for this clone: A single base is all that separates this from a far larger clone, so a read error is likely. V usage is TRBV10-2 and J usage is TRBJ1-1; D is perhaps TRBD1 (5 bases). CDR3 size: 14 residues. Germline V gives CDR1 WSHSY, CDR2 SAAADI. The V end was cut by 3 bases, the J end by 6 bases, with 14 bases between. The CDR3 protein is CASSEVTGVAEAFF. For the CDR3, the DNA is TGCGCCAGCAGTGAAGTGACGGGGGTAGCTGAAGCTTTCTTT.

The rearrangement joins TRBV5-1 to TRBJ1-4; 9 nucleotides match TRBD1. Germline assignment: CDR1 SGHRS and CDR2 YFSETQ. This CDR3 has 15 amino acids. V trimming: 5 bases; J trimming: 8 bases; junction bases outside the gene matches: 10. CDR3 nucleotide sequence: TGCGCCAGCAGTTCGAATCGGGACAGGGTGGAAAAACTGTTTTTT. This encodes CASSSNRDRVEKLFF. Drawing the rest from reference TRBV5-1 and TRBJ1-4, the complete variable domain is KAGVTQTPRYLIKTRGQQVTLSCSPISGHRSVSWYQQTPGQGLQFLFEYFSETQRNKGNFPGRFSGRQFSNSRSEMNVSTLELGDSALYLCASSSNRDRVEKLFFGSGTQLSVL.